This is a list of T cell receptor beta chains from one sample in a study of T cell responses to AZD1222 COVID-19 vaccine. Produced via immunoSEQ multiplex PCR; TCRdb's table is partial and in-frame only. This table holds 250,000 to 300,000 clones, 90% to 95% found once. This specimen was peripheral blood, taken 28 days after the second AZD1222 dose. The receptors here all came from an adult who received the AZD1222 COVID-19 vaccine. Both conserved end residues are part of each CDR3. D genes are given only for firm matches. Clone size, where shown, is once, few, many, or a class for clones that have expanded.

>-|TRBV27|TRBJ1-3|14|-
CASSQSGSGNTIYF
TGTGCCAGCAGCCAATCAGGCTCTGGAAACACCATATATTTT
>-|TRBV7-3|TRBJ2-1|12|TRBD2
CASSLWGGEQFF
TGTGCCAGCAGCTTATGGGGGGGTGAGCAGTTCTTC
>once|TRBV2|TRBJ1-6|12|-
CAGGQLNSPLHF
TGTGCCGGCGGACAGCTTAATTCACCCCTCCACTTT
>-|TRBV5-4|TRBJ2-7|14|-
CASSLGDGPYEQYF
TGTGCCAGCAGCTTGGGGGACGGCCCCTACGAGCAGTACTTC
>-|TRBV19|TRBJ2-3|16|TRBD2
CASSVRLAGGSDTQYF
TGTGCCAGTAGTGTACGACTAGCGGGAGGCTCAGATACGCAGTATTTT
>-|TRBV18|TRBJ1-2|13|-
CASSPDGVRGYTF
TGTGCCAGCTCACCGGATGGGGTCCGGGGCTACACCTTC
>-|TRBV6-2/TRBV6-3|TRBJ2-7|13|-
CASSYKNSYEQYF
TGTGCCAGCAGTTACAAAAACAGCTACGAGCAGTACTTC
>-|TRBV19|TRBJ2-7|15|TRBD1
CASSPRDSDTYEQYF
TGTGCCAGTAGCCCGAGGGACAGTGATACCTACGAGCAGTACTTC
>-|TRBV4-1|TRBJ2-5|15|-
CASSQEGGRGETQYF
TGCGCCAGCAGCCAAGAAGGTGGCAGGGGAGAGACCCAGTACTTC
>-|TRBV28|TRBJ2-2|14|TRBD2
CASGLAGGAGELFF
TGTGCCTCCGGACTAGCGGGAGGGGCCGGGGAGCTGTTTTTT
>-|TRBV19|TRBJ1-4|13|-
CASSRGANEKLFF
TGTGCCAGTAGTCGGGGGGCGAATGAAAAACTGTTTTTT
>-|TRBV11-2|TRBJ1-4|12|-
CASSGHNEKLFF
TGTGCCAGCAGCGGACACAATGAAAAACTGTTTTTT
>once|TRBV7-2|TRBJ2-7|14|-
CASSFDRTSYEQYF
TGTGCCAGCAGCTTCGACAGGACCAGCTACGAGCAGTACTTC
>-|TRBV4-1|TRBJ1-5|17|TRBD1
CASSQVWTGFGNQPQHF
TGCGCCAGCAGCCAAGTATGGACAGGGTTCGGCAATCAGCCCCAGCATTTT
>few|TRBV6-5|TRBJ2-7|14|-
CASSFDGSSYEQYF
TGTGCCAGCAGTTTTGACGGAAGTTCCTACGAGCAGTACTTC
>few|TRBV5-1|TRBJ1-5|17|-
CASSPLGLGSGNQPQHF
TGCGCCAGCAGCCCCTTGGGGCTCGGATCGGGCAATCAGCCCCAGCATTTT
>-|TRBV4-1|TRBJ1-1|15|-
CASSQDSDSSRTAFF
TGCGCCAGCAGCCAAGATTCAGACTCCTCAAGGACAGCTTTCTTT
>-|TRBV6-5|TRBJ1-5|15|-
CASSYGGMGNQPQHF
TGTGCCAGCAGTTACGGGGGGATGGGCAATCAGCCCCAGCATTTT
>-|TRBV5-1|TRBJ2-1|13|-
CASSSGQREEQFF
TGCGCCAGCAGCTCGGGACAGCGGGAGGAGCAGTTCTTC
>-|TRBV5-4|TRBJ2-7|11|-
CASSGGDEQYF
TGTGCCAGCAGCGGGGGCGACGAGCAGTACTTC
>-|TRBV28|TRBJ2-7|11|-
CASSNSYEQYF
TGTGCCAGCAGTAATTCCTACGAGCAGTACTTC
>-|TRBV7-9|TRBJ2-1|12|TRBD1
CASSFPGGEQFF
TGTGCCAGCAGCTTCCCAGGGGGTGAGCAGTTCTTC
>-|TRBV10-3|TRBJ2-5|14|-
CAIGRGGILETQYF
TGTGCCATCGGGAGGGGGGGGATTCTTGAGACCCAGTACTTC
>-|TRBV7-2|TRBJ2-3|15|TRBD2
CASSPGTSMTDTQYF
TGTGCCAGCAGCCCCGGGACTAGCATGACAGATACGCAGTATTTT
>-|TRBV6-6|TRBJ1-1|12|-
CASTEGRIRAFF
TGTGCCAGCACCGAGGGGAGGATTCGCGCTTTCTTT
>-|TRBV11-3|TRBJ2-2|14|-
CASSYELGTGELFF
TGTGCCAGCAGCTACGAGTTGGGGACCGGGGAGCTGTTTTTT
>-|TRBV7-2|TRBJ1-1|14|-
CASSPLLRNTEAFF
TGTGCCAGCAGCCCCTTATTGCGGAACACTGAAGCTTTCTTT
>-|TRBV5-1|TRBJ2-1|15|TRBD2
CASIGTSGGANEQFF
TGCGCCAGCATCGGGACTAGCGGGGGGGCAAATGAGCAGTTCTTC
>-|TRBV2|TRBJ2-2|14|-
CASGLGGGTGELFF
TGTGCCAGCGGGTTAGGGGGAGGCACCGGGGAGCTGTTTTTT
>-|TRBV5-1|TRBJ2-1|14|-
CASSPIGLSNEQFF
TGCGCCAGCAGCCCGATCGGGCTGAGCAATGAGCAGTTCTTC
>-|TRBV19|TRBJ2-1|15|-
CASRSSGLPMNEQFF
TGTGCCAGTAGGTCTTCGGGACTCCCTATGAATGAGCAGTTCTTC
>once|TRBV15|TRBJ2-3|13|-
CATSRGGRDTQYF
TGTGCCACCAGCAGAGGAGGGAGAGATACGCAGTATTTT
>-|TRBV19|TRBJ2-7|13|-
CASSITVKYEQYF
TGTGCCAGTAGTATAACGGTGAAGTACGAGCAGTACTTC
>-|TRBV19|TRBJ2-2|15|-
CASTESPYLDGELFF
TGTGCCAGTACCGAATCCCCTTACTTAGACGGGGAGCTGTTTTTT
>-|TRBV7-9|TRBJ2-7|14|-
CASSVVGASYEQYF
TGTGCCAGCAGCGTAGTGGGGGCCTCCTACGAGCAGTACTTC
>-|TRBV28|TRBJ1-1|15|TRBD1
CASSPIDRDSYEAFF
TGTGCCAGCAGTCCCATCGACCGGGACAGCTATGAAGCTTTCTTT
>-|TRBV6-2/TRBV6-3|TRBJ2-5|16|TRBD2
CASSPPIAGGRETQYF
TGTGCCAGCAGTCCCCCTATAGCGGGAGGGCGGGAGACCCAGTACTTC
>-|TRBV10-3|TRBJ2-1|16|-
CAGSGGGPDSYNEQFF
TGTGCCGGAAGCGGCGGCGGGCCTGACTCCTACAATGAGCAGTTCTTC
>-|TRBV7-6|TRBJ1-5|15|-
CASSLSSDNNQPQHF
TGTGCCAGCAGCTTAAGTTCGGATAACAATCAGCCCCAGCATTTT
>once|TRBV10-3|TRBJ2-1|17|TRBD2
CAISGTGRTSSYNEQFF
TGTGCCATCAGTGGAACGGGACGGACTAGCTCCTACAATGAGCAGTTCTTC
>-|TRBV29-1|TRBJ2-2|13|-
CSVEWTRPGELFF
TGCAGCGTTGAATGGACCCGGCCCGGGGAGCTGTTTTTT
>-|TRBV6-5|TRBJ1-1|15|-
CASSYSSGGGTEAFF
TGTGCCAGCAGTTACTCGTCGGGGGGCGGCACTGAAGCTTTCTTT
>-|TRBV2|TRBJ1-2|13|-
CASRTSPSYGYTF
TGTGCCAGCAGGACAAGTCCCTCTTATGGCTACACCTTC
>-|TRBV19|TRBJ1-5|15|-
CATKPWLDSNQPQHF
TGTGCCACTAAGCCCTGGCTGGATAGCAATCAGCCCCAGCATTTT
>-|TRBV10-3|TRBJ1-1|13|TRBD1
CAITPGQGEKAFF
TGTGCCATCACCCCGGGACAGGGGGAGAAAGCTTTCTTT
>-|TRBV9|TRBJ2-2|14|-
CASSVGGWTGELFF
TGTGCCAGCAGCGTAGGGGGATGGACCGGGGAGCTGTTTTTT
>-|TRBV10-3|TRBJ2-3|13|-
CAISARETDTQYF
TGTGCCATCAGTGCGCGGGAAACAGATACGCAGTATTTT
>-|TRBV7-3|TRBJ2-2|14|TRBD1
CASRPQGAAGELFF
TGTGCCAGCAGGCCACAGGGGGCCGCCGGGGAGCTGTTTTTT
>-|TRBV6-2/TRBV6-3|TRBJ1-2|15|-
CASSYYGTQDYGYTF
TGTGCCAGCAGTTACTATGGGACGCAAGACTATGGCTACACCTTC
>-|TRBV6-1|TRBJ1-2|17|-
CASSESRPRKRGGGYTF
TGTGCCAGCAGTGAATCCCGCCCGAGGAAACGAGGGGGTGGCTACACCTTC
>-|TRBV7-3|TRBJ2-3|15|TRBD2
CASSSRAGVTDTQYF
TGTGCCAGCAGCTCTAGAGCGGGGGTCACAGATACGCAGTATTTT
>-|TRBV3-1/TRBV3-2|TRBJ1-4|15|-
CASSQDMYLGEKLFF
TGTGCCAGCAGCCAAGATATGTACCTCGGGGAAAAACTGTTTTTT
>-|TRBV9|TRBJ2-1|15|TRBD2
CASSVGTSVDNEQFF
TGTGCCAGCAGCGTAGGGACTAGCGTTGACAATGAGCAGTTCTTC
>-|TRBV6-4|TRBJ1-1|12|TRBD1
CASRGPGQIAFF
TGTGCCAGCAGGGGACCGGGACAGATAGCTTTCTTT
>-|TRBV7-9|TRBJ1-6|14|TRBD1
CASSLGQWNSPLHF
TGTGCCAGCAGCCTGGGACAGTGGAATTCACCCCTCCACTTT
>-|TRBV7-9|TRBJ1-4|14|-
CASSNRGSNEKLFF
TGTGCCAGCAGCAATCGGGGGTCTAATGAAAAACTGTTTTTT
>once|TRBV6-5|TRBJ1-3|11|TRBD1
CASTGGNTIYF
TGTGCCAGTACAGGGGGGAACACCATATATTTT